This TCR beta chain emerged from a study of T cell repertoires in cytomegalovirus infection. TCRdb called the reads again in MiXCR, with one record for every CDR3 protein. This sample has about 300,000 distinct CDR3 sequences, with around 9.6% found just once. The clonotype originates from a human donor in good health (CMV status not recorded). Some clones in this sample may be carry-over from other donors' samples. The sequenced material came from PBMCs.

DNA of the CDR3: TGTGCCAGCAGCCAAGATCGCCGGCGGGGCTACACCTTC. It yields the protein CASSQDRRRGYTF. The gene calls are TRBV14 and TRBJ1-2, with unresolved D. Trimming pared 0 bases from V and 8 bases from J, leaving 10 bases between. The length of the CDR3 is 13 residues. Germline-derived CDR1 and CDR2 are SGHDN and FVKESK.